This section outlines one T cell receptor beta chain sequence together with its context. Germline V gene sequence: CDR1 KGHDR, CDR2 SFDVKD. This CDR3 spans 15 amino acids. The V and J ends lost 3 bases and 7 bases respectively, with 15 bases between them. The sample comes from a study of blood T cell repertoires in COVID-19. Assay: immunoSEQ multiplex PCR; the TCRdb copy retains only in-frame clones and omits some. The table shows about 2,600 clones, with roughly nine tenths occurring only once. This clonotype originated in a man between 65 and 80 years old with active COVID-19. The chain has TRBV24-1 and TRBJ2-1; D unclear. Input material: peripheral blood. The CDR3 protein is CATSDTRQVVNEQFF. DNA of the CDR3: TGTGCCACCAGTGATACCCGCCAGGTGGTTAATGAGCAGTTCTTC.